These T cell receptor beta chains were read from a single sample in a study of T-cell memory formation after mild COVID-19. TCRdb reanalysed the 5' RACE reads using MiXCR and keeps one entry per CDR3 protein. The data contain 85,000 to 130,000 distinct CDR3 sequences, roughly 10% of them seen just once; the ten biggest clones take up around 40%. Material for sequencing was PBMCs or a T cell subset sorted from them (not recorded which). Source of these receptors: a man aged 18-30 years who had mild COVID-19 (a few samples of this study predate the infection). Cell type and time point are not known. The conserved cysteine and the conserved F or W are not part of the CDR3 here.

cdr3_aa j_call v_call
SVEQSSYNEQF TRBJ2-1 TRBV29-1
ASSSLGSPYNEQF TRBJ2-1 TRBV7-8
ASSSRLAELNTGELF TRBJ2-2 TRBV7-9
ASSKVGLADLYQETQY TRBJ2-5 TRBV21-1
ASSCGLTQETQY TRBJ2-5 TRBV6-6
SAKKTTGGTEAF TRBJ1-1 TRBV20-1
ASSYSIGGGELF TRBJ2-2 TRBV6-5
ATSRDRGRSQPQH TRBJ1-5 TRBV15
ASSRTMAVGELF TRBJ2-2 TRBV5-6
ASSQTGNTEAF TRBJ1-1 TRBV5-1
ASSLDQGLQPQH TRBJ1-5 TRBV7-9
ASSPLPSYGYT TRBJ1-2 TRBV27
ASNRERNTEAF TRBJ1-1 TRBV6-5
ASSLLAGIYNEQF TRBJ2-1 TRBV7-3
ASSVTRGDPWVAGELF TRBJ2-2 TRBV9
ASSFTTENTEAF TRBJ1-1 TRBV11-2
ASRPGTGSEQY TRBJ2-7 TRBV19
ASSQDFWDREAGNEQF TRBJ2-1 TRBV4-1
ASSPGRGRSGYT TRBJ1-2 TRBV7-6
ASSLVGGTAEEQF TRBJ2-1 TRBV7-2
AWSSGGGKDEQF TRBJ2-1 TRBV30
ASSQTDRGNSPLH TRBJ1-6 TRBV6-2/TRBV6-3
SARILAGGSNEQF TRBJ2-1 TRBV20-1
ASSPASSGGELF TRBJ2-2 TRBV4-1
ASSFASTQDNEQF TRBJ2-1 TRBV7-9
ASSRGFTGELF TRBJ2-2 TRBV11-3
ASSGTSGYHTDTQY TRBJ2-3 TRBV28
ASSYSRTGSPF TRBJ2-1 TRBV6-5
ASSPRTGLSRVDIQY TRBJ2-4 TRBV9
ASSFSEGGPYTGELF TRBJ2-2 TRBV5-1
ASSLGGWEAEAF TRBJ1-1 TRBV27
ASSYSGRKETQY TRBJ2-5 TRBV7-9
ASSYLTANTGELF TRBJ2-2 TRBV6-5
ATFSVRASGITDTQY TRBJ2-3 TRBV7-9
ASSPRDRVLYEQY TRBJ2-7 TRBV9
ASSVIGTRDETQY TRBJ2-5 TRBV9
SVEITGIEETQY TRBJ2-5 TRBV29-1
ASNWNTGELF TRBJ2-2 TRBV3-1
ASSLAWGSTGELF TRBJ2-2 TRBV5-5
ASSPVTANYGYT TRBJ1-2 TRBV6-5
ASSFWHRATEAF TRBJ1-1 TRBV5-5
ASSDSQLMNTEAF TRBJ1-1 TRBV6-1
ASSPVRYSTEAF TRBJ1-1 TRBV7-2
SARGRHSGNTIY TRBJ1-3 TRBV20-1
SAGWGEKLF TRBJ1-4 TRBV20-1
ASSYWHGGPQPQH TRBJ1-5 TRBV6-2/TRBV6-3
ASRKDTGELF TRBJ2-2 TRBV12-3/TRBV12-4